This is a list of T cell receptor beta chains from one sample in a study of blood T cell repertoires in COVID-19. Sequencing used immunoSEQ multiplex PCR; TCRdb keeps in-frame clones, though not all of them. The top ten hold about 8.7% of the sample, which has fewer than 350,000 clones, approximately 86% seen once. Sequenced input: peripheral blood. These receptors originate from a man aged 35 to 55 with active or convalescent COVID-19. CDR3s include the opening cysteine and the closing phenylalanine or tryptophan. D genes are given only for firm matches.

CDR3nt	CDR3aa	v_gene	j_gene	d_gene
TGTGCCAGCAGTGAGGAAGTTCTAGCGGGAGTGAACAATGAGCAGTTCTTC	CASSEEVLAGVNNEQFF	TRBV2	TRBJ2-1	TRBD2
TGCAGTGCTAGAGTTTACGGGGAGCTGTTTTTT	CSARVYGELFF	TRBV20-1	TRBJ2-2	.
TGTGCCTGGGCGGGAGGGGGAGGACTTCAGTTCTTC	CAWAGGGGLQFF	TRBV30	TRBJ2-1	TRBD2
TGTGCCAGCAGCCCACCGACAGGGCGGGACAATGAAAAACTGTTTTTT	CASSPPTGRDNEKLFF	TRBV7-9	TRBJ1-4	TRBD1
TGTGCCAGCAGTTTAGGGCTCTCTGGAAACACCATATATTTT	CASSLGLSGNTIYF	TRBV28	TRBJ1-3	.
TGTGCCAGCAGCTCCCAGGGGAGCAATCAGCCCCAGCATTTT	CASSSQGSNQPQHF	TRBV7-9	TRBJ1-5	.
TGTGCCAGCAGCAGATCTAGCGGGGGGTCCTCCTACGAGCAGTACTTC	CASSRSSGGSSYEQYF	TRBV27	TRBJ2-7	TRBD2
TGTGCCAGCAGTTTGTCGGACAGAAACATTCAGTACTTC	CASSLSDRNIQYF	TRBV27	TRBJ2-4	.
TGTGCCAGCAGGAGACTAGGAGGGAGCTATGGCTACACCTTC	CASRRLGGSYGYTF	TRBV6-5	TRBJ1-2	.
TGCAGTGCTTTTGGGGCTAGGAGGCAGTATTTT	CSAFGARRQYF	TRBV20-1	TRBJ2-3	.
TGTGCCAGCAGTCTTCTCCGAGGAGAAAAAGAGACCCAGTACTTC	CASSLLRGEKETQYF	TRBV6-5	TRBJ2-5	.